Below, one T cell receptor beta chain is given with its context. The target of this receptor is not known. Base qualities are not at hand, and no much larger clone is one base apart. The junction shows trimming of 0 bases on V and 7 bases on J, plus 11 bases between the germline ends. Reading from cysteine to phenylalanine, the CDR3 counts 13 amino acids. Only CDR3 DNA is held: 39 bases, read in frame from base 1. According to the germline V gene, CDR1 reads SGHRS and CDR2 reads YFSETQ. To demonstrate the VDJtools post-analysis software, TCR beta repertoires were profiled from the peripheral blood of 10 to 15 young patients with multiple sclerosis. The patients with multiple sclerosis were children and adolescents between roughly 6 and 16 years of age. The library was prepared using PCR. Sequencing instrument: Illumina HiSeq 2500. To reduce PCR and sequencing biases, unique molecular identifiers were incorporated into the TCR beta cDNA libraries. About 500,000 cDNA molecules were obtained for every 1 to 10 million input T cells, so each molecule roughly corresponded to one T cell. The same protocol used for the earlier healthy control dataset was applied to prepare and sequence the patient libraries. Samples belonging to the same batch were prepared together, multiplexed and sequenced on a shared HiSeq lane. The paper's processing steps were these. MIGEC handled the raw barcoded reads, throwing out single-read molecular identifier groups before consensus assembly and CDR3 extraction. VDJtools was used for post-analysis of the clonotype tables, and diversity was normalized by down-sampling every dataset to the size of the smallest sample. Repertoire overlap clustering matched CDR3 amino acid but not nucleotide sequences to correct batch-related cross-sample contamination. TCRdb reprocessing: public reads trimmed at Q25 with fastp, clones called with MiXCR, in-frame beta chains kept. Rows merge per CDR3 protein into single entries with the most common DNA and genes. It is TCRdb's table, rather than the study itself, that gives the V and J calls and clone size. The sample contains about 810,000 distinct CDR3 sequences, approximately 50% of them found a single time. The ten largest make up approximately 4.3% of the sample.

This sample stems from a study of post-analysis software for immune sequencing data (dated by TCRdb to between 2014 and 2017). Describing the broader study: Recorded disease courses included relapsing-remitting, secondary progressive and progressive-relapsing multiple sclerosis, with some patients lacking subtype annotation. The patient repertoires were set against about 12 previously published healthy control repertoires from donors whose ages ranged from roughly 6 to 27 years. A subset of samples was prepared in parallel using single-end sample barcoding, then pooled and co-amplified after Illumina adapter ligation.

What the study reported, not specific to this receptor: Direct clustering with F measure showed strong co-clustering of samples prepared in the same batch, prompting a batch-effect correction. Four or five TRBV segments, including TRBV5-6, TRBV5-1 and TRBV20-1, were significantly more frequent in patients than controls. Compared with controls, multiple sclerosis patients had significantly lower normalized Chao1 diversity, a finding suggesting substantial peripheral T-cell clonal expansion. The control group was slightly older than the multiple sclerosis patient group.

Material: blood. The rearranged segments are TRBV5-1 and TRBJ2-7; perhaps TRBD2 is the D gene, with 5 bases matching. The clonotype comes from a girl aged 5 to 17 with multiple sclerosis. Read as DNA, the sequence is TGCGCCAGCAGCTTGGCCGTCGGAGGAGAGCAGTACTTC. This translates into CASSLAVGGEQYF.